This T cell receptor (beta chain) was obtained from a study of T-cell reconstitution after alpha-beta-depleted transplantation in children. Researchers prepared the TCRbeta library using unique molecular identifiers, the study reports. One entry per CDR3 protein results from TCRdb running MiXCR on the PCR reads. The sample has hundreds of thousands of distinct CDR3 sequences; under 15% are singletons. In its sample, this clonotype was seen a few times. The antigen is undetermined. The length of the CDR3 is 17 residues. The germline gives CDR1 LGHNA, CDR2 YSLEER. V lost 0 bases and J lost 1; bases outside the gene matches: 5. Notes on the study in general: At around two months after transplant, the alpha-beta T cells were reportedly derived from several hundred expanded clones that came from non-depleted graft cells.

The chain has TRBV4-3 and TRBJ2-1, with 8 positions matching TRBD2. This TCR derives from a male patient under 18 who had a stem cell transplant for acute myeloid leukemia, so the T cells may come from the graft donor. The input for sequencing was PBMCs, mostly from graft donor cells, taken 360 days after TCRalphabeta/CD19-depleted stem cell transplant. The CDR3 reads CASSQDVPGGSYNEQFF. CDR3 nucleotide sequence: TGCGCCAGCAGCCAAGATGTTCCGGGAGGGTCCTACAATGAGCAGTTCTTC.